Below are 12 T cell receptor beta chains sequenced from a single sample in a study of T cell responses to AZD1222 COVID-19 vaccine. Sequencing was performed with immunoSEQ multiplex PCR; in TCRdb, only in-frame clones are kept and a portion is missing. The table records 150,000 to 200,000 clones, approximately 90% of them present only once. The material was peripheral blood, obtained 28 days after the second AZD1222 dose. Every receptor here comes from an adult who received the AZD1222 COVID-19 vaccine.

The rearrangement links TRBV12-3 or TRBV12-4 to TRBJ1-2; TRBD1 matches at 7 bases. Losses at the gene ends were 4 bases for V and 12 bases for J; bases not matched to a gene: 5. The CDR3 has 11 residues. CDR3 region: CASSYGDRNTF. In DNA, the CDR3 is TGTGCCAGCAGTTATGGGGACAGAAACACCTTC.

This clone is a singleton in its sample. V and J are TRBV14 and TRBJ2-1, with 8 positions matching TRBD2. V was clipped by 4 bases and J by 5 bases; unmatched bases: 4. The CDR3 length is 14 residues. Germline V gene lookup returns CDR1 SGHDN and CDR2 FVKESK. The CDR3 here is CASSLGLAHNEQFF. The CDR3 nucleotides are TGTGCCAGCAGCCTTGGACTAGCTCACAATGAGCAGTTCTTC.

The chain is built from TRBV9 and TRBJ2-3, with a possible D match to TRBD2 (6 bases). V was shortened by 1 base and J by 2 bases, with 14 bases between the two germline ends. The germline V gene has CDR1 SGDLS and CDR2 YYNGEE. The CDR3 is 16 residues long. The CDR3 sequence is CASSVFAGSPTDTQYF. The CDR3 DNA sequence: TGTGCCAGCAGCGTATTTGCGGGATCCCCCACAGATACGCAGTATTTT. The full variable domain, with the rest looked up from reference TRBV9 and TRBJ2-3, is DSGVTQTPKHLITATGQRVTLRCSPRSGDLSVYWYQQSLDQGLQFLIQYYNGEERAKGNILERFSAQQFPDLHSELNLSSLELGDSALYFCASSVFAGSPTDTQYFGPGTRLTVL.

J is TRBJ1-5 and V is TRBV15; no clear D. Germline assignment: CDR1 LNHNV and CDR2 YYDKDF (reference sequence). CDR3 length: 16 residues. Trimming stripped 3 bases from V and 3 bases from J, with 15 bases between. CDR3 nucleotides: TGTGCCACCAGCAGTTTGCTGGGTCGGCTCAATCAGCCCCAGCATTTT. It specifies CATSSLLGRLNQPQHF.

The chain employs TRBV7-9 and TRBJ2-1, with 8 bases that match TRBD2. Germline values: CDR1 SEHNR, CDR2 FQNEAQ (reference sequence). The CDR3 consists of 15 residues. The V gene end was trimmed by 1 base and the J gene end by 8 bases; junction bases not matched to a gene: 7. CDR3 sequence: CASSLDKRGLYEQFF. CDR3 DNA: TGTGCCAGCAGCTTAGACAAGCGGGGGCTCTATGAGCAGTTCTTC. The full variable domain, in which reference TRBV7-9 and TRBJ2-1 provide the parts outside the CDR3, is DTGVSQNPRHKITKRGQNVTFRCDPISEHNRLYWYRQTLGQGPEFLTYFQNEAQLEKSRLLSDRFSAERPKGSFSTLEIQRTEQGDSAMYLCASSLDKRGLYEQFFGPGTRLTVL.

Comments on this clone: One end of the junction varies from germline; a read error may be responsible. The chain links TRBV3-1 (or the pseudogene TRBV3-2) to TRBJ2-7; 8 bases agree with TRBD2. The CDR3 has 17 amino acids. Per the germline V gene, CDR1 is LGHDT and CDR2 is YNNKEL (reference sequence). The CDR3 region is CASSQGLWSGGSSEQYF. The CDR3 DNA reads TGTGCCAGCAGCCAAGGGTTATGGAGCGGGGGATCCTCCGAGCAGTACTTC.

Of note for this clone: A junction end diverges from the germline sequence, so it may reflect a read error. The chain is built from TRBV4-1 and TRBJ1-4; 7 bases align to TRBD1. Germline V CDR1 and CDR2: MGHRA, YSYEKL. The CDR3 totals 16 residues. Written as DNA, the CDR3 is TGCGCCAGCAGGCAAGCCCAGGGGGGTGCTAATGAAAAACTGTTTTTT. This encodes CASRQAQGGANEKLFF.

The chain has TRBV19 and TRBJ2-7; possibly TRBD1 for D (6 bases). This CDR3 has 15 residues. Germline V gene lookup returns CDR1 LNHDA and CDR2 SQIVND (reference sequence). The V end was cut by 6 bases, the J end by 6 bases, with 21 bases between. The DNA for the CDR3 is TGTGCCAGTAGCCGGCCGCAAACAGGGCTTAGCGAGCAGTACTTC. Translating it yields CASSRPQTGLSEQYF. Looking up the rest from reference TRBV19 and TRBJ2-7 gives the full variable domain: DGGITQSPKYLFRKEGQNVTLSCEQNLNHDAMYWYRQDPGQGLRLIYYSQIVNDFQKGDIAEGYSVSREKKESFPLTVTSAQKNPTAFYLCASSRPQTGLSEQYFGPGTRLTVT.

The chain has TRBV5-1 and TRBJ1-6, with D unresolved. CDR1 and CDR2 (germline): SGHRS, YFSETQ. The CDR3 extends over 16 amino acids. The V end was cut by 0 bases, the J end by 7 bases, with 14 bases between. The CDR3 is CASSLVAGIENSPLHF. CDR3 DNA: TGCGCCAGCAGCTTGGTGGCGGGTATCGAGAATTCACCCCTCCACTTT.

The chain carries TRBV7-2 and TRBJ1-4, with D tentatively TRBD1 (6 bases). The germline V gene has CDR1 SGHTA and CDR2 FQGNSA. The CDR3 runs to 16 residues. Trimming removed 5 bases from V and 4 bases from J, with 17 bases in between. CDR3 in amino acids: CASSTPQGTLNEKLFF. The CDR3 DNA reads TGTGCCAGCAGCACCCCCCAGGGGACTCTTAATGAAAAACTGTTTTTT.

The gene calls are TRBV6-1 and TRBJ2-4; D call uncertain. V was cut by 3 bases and J by 0 bases, with 15 bases left in between. CDR1 MNHNS and CDR2 SASEGT come from the germline V gene. The CDR3 covers 17 residues. The DNA of the CDR3 is TGTGCCAGCAGTGAGACGGTCGGCAGCCAAGCCAAAAACATTCAGTACTTC. Its translation is CASSETVGSQAKNIQYF.

This clone was observed a handful of times. This rearrangement joins TRBV2 to TRBJ1-1, with a tentative D call TRBD1 (5 bases). Trimming took off 9 bases at V and 1 base at J, with 21 bases between the two ends. The CDR3 covers 16 residues. From germline, CDR1 is SNHLY and CDR2 FYNNEI. This chain's CDR3 is CARRGGSRSPNTEAFF. The DNA for the CDR3 is TGTGCCAGGCGGGGGGGGAGCCGTAGCCCGAACACTGAAGCTTTCTTT. Full variable domain (remainder filled in from reference TRBV2 and TRBJ1-1): EPEVTQTPSHQVTQMGQEVILRCVPISNHLYFYWYRQILGQKVEFLVSFYNNEISEKSEIFDDQFSVERPDGSNFTLKIRSTKLEDSAMYFCARRGGSRSPNTEAFFGQGTRLTVV.